This T cell receptor beta chain originates from a study of regulatory T cells in long-lasting Graves disease. Study-level points and caveats: TRBV28, TRBJ1-2 and TRBJ2-5 emerged as the favored segments in persistent disease. The study found lower TCR diversity in persistent Graves' patients than in newly diagnosed ones.

CDR3-region Arm-PCR and iRepertoire HTBI primers produced the TCR beta libraries. TCRdb itself ran the multiplex PCR reads through MiXCR, one entry per CDR3 protein. The repertoire holds about 540,000 distinct CDR3 sequences, with roughly 13% as singletons. This clonotype was observed many times. Its antigen is as yet unknown. The CDR3 contains 12 residues. Trimming removed 4 bases from V and 7 bases from J, with 11 bases in between. Indicated time point: newly diagnosed GD, antithyroid drugs for less than 3 months. Generation of the TCR library employed RNA extracted from PBMCs. The sample also formed part of further work on T cells in Graves' hyperthyroidism and ophthalmopathy. In that study: Primed by the HTBI set, a first-round RT-PCR was run on the TCR CDR3.

The sequence came from a young man with Graves disease. The input for sequencing was peripheral blood mononuclear cells (PBMCs), taken at new diagnosis, from a patient treated with antithyroid drugs. The gene calls are TRBV12-3 or TRBV12-4 and TRBJ2-7; tentative D call: TRBD1 (6 bases). The CDR3 reads CASSSGQGEQYF. The CDR3 DNA sequence: TGTGCCAGCAGTTCCGGGCAGGGGGAGCAGTACTTC.